Listed below are T cell receptor beta chains from one sample, sequenced in a study of T cells after yellow fever vaccination. From the 5' RACE reads, TCRdb called clonotypes with MiXCR, one entry per CDR3 protein. Of about 500,000 distinct CDR3 sequences in the sample, around a sixth are singletons; the top ten hold roughly 17%. The sample here was PBMCs, taken less than 6 days after the first yellow fever vaccination. The receptors derive from a young man who received the YFV17D yellow fever vaccine. The CDR3 runs from the conserved cysteine through the conserved F or W. D genes are given only for firm matches. Clone size, where shown, is once, few, many, or a class for clones that have expanded.

>TRBJ2-1|-|-|TRBV28
TGTGCCAGCAGGATTTCAGCGGTGGGCCGCAATGAGCAGTTCTTC
CASRISAVGRNEQFF
>TRBJ2-5|-|TRBD1|TRBV6-1
TGTGCCAGCCCGCAGGGACAGGAAAACCAAGAGACCCAGTACTTC
CASPQGQENQETQYF
>TRBJ1-3|-|-|TRBV10-2
TGCGCCAGTCAGGGGCTCTCTGGAAACACCATATATTTT
CASQGLSGNTIYF
>TRBJ1-2|-|-|TRBV30
TGTGCCTGGAGTGTAGGCGGCAGTGGCTATGGCTACACCTTC
CAWSVGGSGYGYTF
>TRBJ2-3|-|-|TRBV15
TGTGCCACCAGCAGAGACGCGACGGGGACGCAGTATTTT
CATSRDATGTQYF
>TRBJ2-3|few|TRBD1|TRBV27
TGTGCCAGCAGTTTACTAGCCGGGACAGATGGCACAGATACGCAGTATTTT
CASSLLAGTDGTDTQYF
>TRBJ2-3|few|TRBD1|TRBV6-5
TGTGCCAGCAGTTACTCAACACAGGGGCCAGATACGCAGTATTTT
CASSYSTQGPDTQYF
>TRBJ2-2|many|-|TRBV4-3
TGCGCCAGCAGCCAAGACTGGGATCTTGCCGGGGAGCTGTTTTTT
CASSQDWDLAGELFF
>TRBJ1-1|-|-|TRBV19
TGTGCCAGTAGTATATACGGCTCAGTGAACACTGAAGCTTTCTTT
CASSIYGSVNTEAFF
>TRBJ2-7|few|-|TRBV11-1
TGTGCCAGCAGCTTAGACGCGGGGTTAGACTCCTACGAGCAGTACTTC
CASSLDAGLDSYEQYF
>TRBJ2-3|-|TRBD1|TRBV20-1
TGCAGTGCGCAACAGGGGGGCACTAGCACAGATACGCAGTATTTT
CSAQQGGTSTDTQYF
>TRBJ1-6|few|-|TRBV5-1
TGCGCCAGCAGCTTGGAAGAGCTAGGCACCTATAATTCACCCCTCCACTTT
CASSLEELGTYNSPLHF
>TRBJ2-2|-|-|TRBV5-1
TGCGCCAGCAGCGAATCTATCGGGGAGCGCCGGGTCTCCGGGGAGCTGTTTTTT
CASSESIGERRVSGELFF
>TRBJ2-1|few|TRBD2|TRBV7-8
TGTGCCAGCAGCAGTAGCGGGGGGGCCGGTCTGGAGCAGTTCTTC
CASSSSGGAGLEQFF
>TRBJ1-6|-|-|TRBV7-2
TGTGCCAGCAGCTTAGTGGGGCAGGTAAATTCACCCCTCCACTTT
CASSLVGQVNSPLHF
>TRBJ2-7|-|TRBD2|TRBV7-2
TGTGCCAGCAGCTTACGGGACACTAGCGGGGGGGCCTACGAGCAGTACTTC
CASSLRDTSGGAYEQYF
>TRBJ2-5|-|-|TRBV9
TGTGCCAGCAGCGCCAATATGAGGGGACAGACCCAGTACTTC
CASSANMRGQTQYF
>TRBJ1-1|-|TRBD1|TRBV12-3/TRBV12-4
TGTGCCAGCAGGAACAGGGGATTGGCCACTGAAGCTTTCTTT
CASRNRGLATEAFF
>TRBJ1-1|few|-|TRBV7-3
TGTGCCAGCAGCTTAAGTGAAGACGCTGAAGCTTTCTTT
CASSLSEDAEAFF
>TRBJ2-3|-|-|TRBV25-1
TGTGCCAGCAGTGAATTGGGTAGGGGTTCTTTCACAGATACGCAGTATTTT
CASSELGRGSFTDTQYF
>TRBJ1-1|-|TRBD1|TRBV6-2/TRBV6-3
TGTGCCAGCACCGAAGGGGGCATGAACACTGAAGCTTTCTTT
CASTEGGMNTEAFF
>TRBJ2-3|-|-|TRBV9
TGTGCCAGCAGCCCACTGGAGCGGGCCACAGATACGCAGTATTTT
CASSPLERATDTQYF
>TRBJ2-1|few|-|TRBV6-4
TGTGCCAGCAGTGAAGTGGCATTTGGTGAGCAGTTCTTC
CASSEVAFGEQFF
>TRBJ1-3|few|-|TRBV6-1
TGTGCCAGCAGTCGACAGGACTCTGGAAACACCATATATTTT
CASSRQDSGNTIYF
>TRBJ2-3|many|-|TRBV4-2
TGTGCCAGCCTCCTGGGTAGTCCAGGGGATACGCAGTATTTT
CASLLGSPGDTQYF
>TRBJ2-7|-|TRBD1|TRBV11-1
TGTGCCAGCAGCTTCCCGGGACAGGGGGCAGTAAGCGAGCAGTACTTC
CASSFPGQGAVSEQYF
>TRBJ1-5|-|-|TRBV6-5
TGTGCCAGCAGTTACGGCCTTTTTAATCAGCCCCAGCATTTT
CASSYGLFNQPQHF
>TRBJ2-1|-|-|TRBV3-1
TGTGCCAGCAGCCTCGGGGTGCACGATGAGCAGTTCTTC
CASSLGVHDEQFF
>TRBJ2-1|-|-|TRBV4-1
TGCGCCAGCAGCCAAGGCCGGACAGTGGGGTACAATGAGCAGTTCTTC
CASSQGRTVGYNEQFF
>TRBJ2-1|-|TRBD2|TRBV25-1
TGTGCCAGCACCGAGACTAGCGGGGCCTACAATGAGCAGTTCTTC
CASTETSGAYNEQFF
>TRBJ2-3|-|-|TRBV9
TGTGCCAGCAGCGTAGCCGGGACTCCGAGCACAGATACGCAGTATTTT
CASSVAGTPSTDTQYF
>TRBJ2-1|-|TRBD2|TRBV7-3
TGTGCCAGCAGCTTAACAGGGTCCTTCCAGCGGGGGCAGTTCTTC
CASSLTGSFQRGQFF
>TRBJ2-7|-|-|TRBV20-1
TGCAGTGCTAGAACCCAGGGGGGGGTCTCCTACGAGCAGTACTTC
CSARTQGGVSYEQYF
>TRBJ1-6|-|-|TRBV5-1
TGCGCCAGCAGCTTGGTTGGCAGGCAAGATTCACCCCTCCACTTT
CASSLVGRQDSPLHF
>TRBJ2-3|few|-|TRBV11-2
TGTGCCACCAGTCAGGGAGATACGCAGTATTTT
CATSQGDTQYF
>TRBJ1-2|few|-|TRBV3-1
TGTGCCAGCAGCCAAGATTCGACGCCGATTGAGGGCTACACCTTC
CASSQDSTPIEGYTF
>TRBJ2-3|-|-|TRBV20-1
TGCAGTGCTGTCGTGCCGGGACAAAGCACAGATACGCAGTATTTT
CSAVVPGQSTDTQYF
>TRBJ2-6|few|TRBD2|TRBV4-2
TGTGCCAGCAGCCAGAATGCGTGGGGAGCGGGGGGGCCTTATGGGGCCAACGTCCTGACTTTC
CASSQNAWGAGGPYGANVLTF
>TRBJ2-5|few|TRBD2|TRBV7-2
TGTGCCAGCAGCCACCCAGCGGGGGCAAGAGAGACCCAGTACTTC
CASSHPAGARETQYF
>TRBJ2-1|many|TRBD2|TRBV6-5
TGTGCCAGCCTGGGGGTCGGGGGGTATTACAATGAGCAGTTCTTC
CASLGVGGYYNEQFF
>TRBJ2-2|-|-|TRBV7-9
TGTGCCAGCAGCCCCCCACCGAACCCGACGAACACCGGGGAGCTGTTTTTT
CASSPPPNPTNTGELFF
>TRBJ1-2|-|TRBD1|TRBV6-5
TGTGCCAGCAGTTATGCAGGGGGCTCTAACTATGGCTACACCTTC
CASSYAGGSNYGYTF
>TRBJ2-2|once|-|TRBV5-1
TGCGCCAGCAGCTTGGGAACAGGGAGTGGCGGGGAGCTGTTTTTT
CASSLGTGSGGELFF
>TRBJ2-1|few|TRBD2|TRBV4-1
TGCGCCAGCAGCCCAACAGCGGGGCGAGGGGCAGGACACAATGAGCAGTTCTTC
CASSPTAGRGAGHNEQFF
>TRBJ2-7|few|TRBD2|TRBV6-1
TGTGCCAGCAGTGATCCGGGGGGGCACAGAACCTACGAGCAGTACTTC
CASSDPGGHRTYEQYF
>TRBJ2-3|-|-|TRBV6-2/TRBV6-3
TGTGCCAGCAGCAAGGGGGGGTTCGGTGATACGCAGTATTTT
CASSKGGFGDTQYF
>TRBJ2-1|-|-|TRBV20-1
TGCAGTGCGCCCTATCCGGCGAATGAGCAGTTCTTC
CSAPYPANEQFF
>TRBJ2-5|-|-|TRBV28
TGTGCCAGCAGTACCTACAGGAGCCAAGAGACCCAGTACTTC
CASSTYRSQETQYF
>TRBJ1-4|few|-|TRBV18
TGTGCCAGCTCACGGGGAGGTGAAAAACTGTTTTTT
CASSRGGEKLFF
>TRBJ2-5|few|TRBD2|TRBV12-3/TRBV12-4
TGTGCCAGCAGCTGGACTAGCGGAACGATACAAGAGACCCAGTACTTC
CASSWTSGTIQETQYF